Below are 2 T cell receptor beta chains sequenced from a single sample in a study of T cells in Graves' hyperthyroidism and ophthalmopathy. There were TCR beta CDR3 regions amplified from RNA transcripts. The primer set for the first-round RT-PCR of the TCR CDR3 was HTBI. MiXCR, run by TCRdb on the multiplex PCR reads, gives a single entry per CDR3 protein. The table has a few hundred thousand distinct CDR3 sequences, approximately 15% seen once. Sequencing used blood. The receptors here all came from a man aged 30-40 years with Graves' hyperthyroidism that later progressed to Graves' ophthalmopathy.

In the case of this clonotype: A junction boundary mismatches the germline segment, possibly from a read error. This chain links TRBV11-1 with TRBJ1-5, with D hard to call. Germline V gene lookup returns CDR1 SGHAT and CDR2 FQDESV (reference sequence). The CDR3 covers 13 residues. Here the CDR3 reads CASSLNSNQPQRF. CDR3 coding DNA: TGTGCCAGCAGCTTAAACAGCAATCAGCCCCAGCGTTTT.

This clonotype was recorded at least ten times. The chain joins TRBV28 to TRBJ1-5; no clear D. The germline V gene has CDR1 MDHEN and CDR2 SYDVKM. The CDR3 is 15 residues long. The V end was cut by 3 bases, the J end by 0 bases, with 9 bases between. The CDR3 protein is CASSLLLFSNQPQHF. The CDR3 DNA reads TGTGCCAGCAGTTTGCTGTTATTTAGCAATCAGCCCCAGCATTTT.